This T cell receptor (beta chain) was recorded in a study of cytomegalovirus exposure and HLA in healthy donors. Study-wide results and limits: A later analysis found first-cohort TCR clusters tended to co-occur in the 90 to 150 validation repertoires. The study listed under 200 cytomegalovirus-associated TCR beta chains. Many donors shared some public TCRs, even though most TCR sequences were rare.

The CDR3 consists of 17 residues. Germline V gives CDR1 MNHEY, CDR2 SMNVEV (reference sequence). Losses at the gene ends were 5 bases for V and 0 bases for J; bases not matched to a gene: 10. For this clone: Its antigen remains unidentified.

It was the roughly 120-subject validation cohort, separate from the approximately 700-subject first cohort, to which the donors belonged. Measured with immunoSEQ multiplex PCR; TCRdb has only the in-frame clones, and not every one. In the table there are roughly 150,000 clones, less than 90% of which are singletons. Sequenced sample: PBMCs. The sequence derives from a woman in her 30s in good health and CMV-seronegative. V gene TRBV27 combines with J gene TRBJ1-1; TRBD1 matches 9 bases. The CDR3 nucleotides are TGTGCCAGCAGTCCACATCCCGGGACAGGGTTGAACACTGAAGCTTTCTTT. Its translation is CASSPHPGTGLNTEAFF.